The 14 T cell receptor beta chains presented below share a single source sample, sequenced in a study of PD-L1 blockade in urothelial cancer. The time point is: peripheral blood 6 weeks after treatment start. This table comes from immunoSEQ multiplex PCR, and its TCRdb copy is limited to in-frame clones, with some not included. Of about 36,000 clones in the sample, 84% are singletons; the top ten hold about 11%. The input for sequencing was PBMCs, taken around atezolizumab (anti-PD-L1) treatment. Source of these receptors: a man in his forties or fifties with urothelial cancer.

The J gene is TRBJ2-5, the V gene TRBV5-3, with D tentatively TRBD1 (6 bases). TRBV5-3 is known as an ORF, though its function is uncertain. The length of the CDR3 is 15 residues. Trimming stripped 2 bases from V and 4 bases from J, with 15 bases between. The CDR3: CARSFFPLGAETQYF. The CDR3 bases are TGTGCCAGAAGCTTTTTCCCCTTGGGGGCAGAGACCCAGTACTTC.

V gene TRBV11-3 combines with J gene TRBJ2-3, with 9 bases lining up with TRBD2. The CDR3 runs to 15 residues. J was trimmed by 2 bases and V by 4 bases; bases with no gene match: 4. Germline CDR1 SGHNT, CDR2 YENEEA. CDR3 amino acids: CASSSGGRVTDTQYF. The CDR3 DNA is TGTGCCAGCAGCTCGGGCGGGAGGGTCACAGATACGCAGTATTTT.

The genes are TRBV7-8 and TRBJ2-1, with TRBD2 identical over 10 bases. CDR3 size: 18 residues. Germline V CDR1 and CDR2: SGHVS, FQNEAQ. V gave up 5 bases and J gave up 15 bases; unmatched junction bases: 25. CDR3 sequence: CASSPEIQPGLAPPIRFF. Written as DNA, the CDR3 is TGTGCCAGCAGCCCCGAAATACAACCGGGACTAGCGCCTCCCATCCGGTTCTTC.

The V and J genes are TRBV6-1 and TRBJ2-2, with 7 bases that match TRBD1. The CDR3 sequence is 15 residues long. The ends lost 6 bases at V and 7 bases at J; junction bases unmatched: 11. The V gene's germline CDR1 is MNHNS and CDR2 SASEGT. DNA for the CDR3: TGTGCCAGCAGGGCTTCAGGGGGATGGGGCGGGGAGCTGTTTTTT. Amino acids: CASRASGGWGGELFF.

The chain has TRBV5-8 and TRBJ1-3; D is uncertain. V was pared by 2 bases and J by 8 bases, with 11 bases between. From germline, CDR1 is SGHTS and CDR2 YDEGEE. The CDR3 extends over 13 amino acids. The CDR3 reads CASSFGFGDTIYF. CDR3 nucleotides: TGTGCCAGCAGCTTCGGTTTCGGTGACACCATATATTTT.

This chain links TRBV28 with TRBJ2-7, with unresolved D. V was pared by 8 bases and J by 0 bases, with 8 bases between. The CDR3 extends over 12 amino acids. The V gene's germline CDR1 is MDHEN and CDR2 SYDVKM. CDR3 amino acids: CASGRSSYEQYF. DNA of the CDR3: TGTGCCAGCGGAAGGAGCTCCTACGAGCAGTACTTC.

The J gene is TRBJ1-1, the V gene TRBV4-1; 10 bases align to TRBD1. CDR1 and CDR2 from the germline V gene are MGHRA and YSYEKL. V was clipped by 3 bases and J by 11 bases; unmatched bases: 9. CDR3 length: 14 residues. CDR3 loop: CASSQPGQGRGAFF. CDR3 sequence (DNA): TGCGCCAGCAGCCAGCCGGGACAGGGGCGCGGGGCTTTCTTT.

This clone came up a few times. The CDR3: CASTRTVSTLSYEQYF. The CDR3 region has the DNA TGTGCCAGCACCAGGACAGTCTCTACTTTATCCTACGAGCAGTACTTC. The chain uses TRBV27 and TRBJ2-7; D perhaps matches TRBD1 (6 bases). V lost 7 bases and J lost 1, with 20 bases in between. Germline CDR1 is MNHEY and CDR2 is SMNVEV (reference sequence). The CDR3 totals 16 residues.

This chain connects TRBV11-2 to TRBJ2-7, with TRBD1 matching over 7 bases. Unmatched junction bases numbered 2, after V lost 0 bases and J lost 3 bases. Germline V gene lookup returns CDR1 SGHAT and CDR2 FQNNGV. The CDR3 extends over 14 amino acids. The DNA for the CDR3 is TGTGCCAGCAGCTTAGAACAGGGGAGCTACGAGCAGTACTTC. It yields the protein CASSLEQGSYEQYF.

The chain's CDR3 is CASSPGGLTDTQYF. The CDR3 nucleotides are TGTGCCAGCTCACCCGGGGGGCTCACAGATACGCAGTATTTT. The rearrangement uses TRBV18 and TRBJ2-3, with a tentative D call TRBD2 (7 bases). Germline loops: CDR1 KGHSH, CDR2 LQKENI. The CDR3 is 14 residues long. Trimming cost V 3 bases and J 2 bases, with 9 bases left between them.

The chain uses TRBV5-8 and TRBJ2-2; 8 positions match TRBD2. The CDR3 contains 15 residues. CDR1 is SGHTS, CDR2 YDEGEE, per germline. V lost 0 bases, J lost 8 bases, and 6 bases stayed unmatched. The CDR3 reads CASSLGGLALGELFF. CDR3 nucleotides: TGTGCCAGCAGCTTGGGAGGACTAGCTCTTGGGGAGCTGTTTTTT.

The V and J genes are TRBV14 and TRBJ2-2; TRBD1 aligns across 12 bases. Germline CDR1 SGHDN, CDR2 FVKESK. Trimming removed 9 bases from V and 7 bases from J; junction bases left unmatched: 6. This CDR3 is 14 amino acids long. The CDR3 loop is CASTGTGGIGELFF. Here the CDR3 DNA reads TGTGCCAGTACCGGGACAGGGGGCATCGGGGAGCTGTTTTTT.

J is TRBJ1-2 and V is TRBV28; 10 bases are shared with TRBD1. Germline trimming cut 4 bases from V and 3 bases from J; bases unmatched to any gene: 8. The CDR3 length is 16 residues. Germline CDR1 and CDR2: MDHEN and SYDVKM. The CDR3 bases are TGTGCCAGCAGTTCGACGGGACAGGGGTTCGACTATGGCTACACCTTC. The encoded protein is CASSSTGQGFDYGYTF.

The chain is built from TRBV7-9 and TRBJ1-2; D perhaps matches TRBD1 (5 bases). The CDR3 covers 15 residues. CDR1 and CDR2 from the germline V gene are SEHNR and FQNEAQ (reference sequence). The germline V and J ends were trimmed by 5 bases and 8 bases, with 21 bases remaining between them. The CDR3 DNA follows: TGTGCCAGCAGCCTTCCCGGCGGGGCCTTCGGGGGCTACACCTTC. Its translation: CASSLPGGAFGGYTF. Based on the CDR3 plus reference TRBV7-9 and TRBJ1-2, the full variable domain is DTGVSQNPRHKITKRGQNVTFRCDPISEHNRLYWYRQTLGQGPEFLTYFQNEAQLEKSRLLSDRFSAERPKGSFSTLEIQRTEQGDSAMYLCASSLPGGAFGGYTFGSGTRLTVV.